This TCR beta chain was sequenced in a study of patients and donors after allogeneic stem cell transplantation. Via MiXCR, TCRdb re-called the RT-PCR reads, giving one row per CDR3 protein. In the table there are about 400,000 distinct CDR3 sequences, around 15% of which are singletons. CDR3 length equals 16 residues. Trimming took off 5 bases at V and 2 bases at J, with 18 bases between the two ends. The table lists this clonotype with a few counts. The sample taken for sequencing was blood, either unsorted or a sorted T cell fraction (not recorded which). This clonotype was sampled from a human donor who was either an allogeneic HSCT recipient or a stem cell or donor lymphocyte infusion donor (not recorded which). It is not recorded whose cells these are; they may come from a transplant donor. The rearrangement links TRBV12-3 or TRBV12-4 to TRBJ2-5; D not resolved. CDR3 residues: CASSLGWPVRQETQYF. CDR3 nucleotide sequence: TGTGCCAGCAGTCTAGGGTGGCCAGTAAGACAAGAGACCCAGTACTTC.